The clone carrying this T cell receptor beta chain was recorded at least ten times. This record belongs to a study of neurological immune-mediated disorders. This sample's time point: longitudinal time-point 2. PBMCs stored at -80 C, 2 million in total, were the source of the unsorted libraries. The germline V and J ends were trimmed by 9 bases and 4 bases, with 16 bases remaining between them. Germline V gives CDR1 WSHSY, CDR2 SAAADI. CDR3 length: 14 residues. MiXCR, applied by TCRdb to the 5' RACE reads, yields one record per CDR3 protein. The sample lists approximately 80,000 distinct CDR3 sequences, nearly 6% seen once, with over 6.5% in the top ten.

The sequencing input was PBMCs. This chain connects TRBV10-2 to TRBJ1-3, with D perhaps TRBD1 (6 bases). This TCR was recovered from an older woman with multiple sclerosis. The DNA of the CDR3 is TGCGCCAGTGGGGGGGGCGCGACCGGAAACACCATATATTTT. Translating it yields CASGGGATGNTIYF.